The T cell receptor beta chain under discussion was sequenced for a study of radiation and T cells in renal cell carcinoma. As for the study in general: Nephrectomy followed 15 Gy stereotactic body radiation by 4 weeks. Study outcomes and limitations: Without pretreatment biopsies, baseline tumor clonotype presence was undetermined.

This CDR3 has 15 residues. Germline V CDR1 and CDR2: SGHTA, FQGNSA. The trim removed 4 bases at V and 9 bases at J, leaving 10 bases unmatched. As concerns this clone: Its antigen is currently unknown.

TCRdb keeps only in-frame clones here, not all; method: immunoSEQ multiplex PCR. The table records about 120,000 clones, more than 80% of them present only once. Noted time point: blood 2 weeks post-SBRT. Treatment given: 15 Gy SBRT to primary tumor, nephrectomy 4 weeks later. Blood was sampled at baseline, 2 weeks and 4 weeks after SBRT. Sequenced material: blood, taken from a patient whose treatment included radiotherapy and nephrectomy. The chain links TRBV7-2 to TRBJ2-1, with 9 bases that match TRBD2. This receptor was identified in a woman aged 60 to 75 with renal cell carcinoma. This CDR3 is CASSSPSGNRREQFF. The CDR3 DNA reads as TGTGCCAGCAGCTCCCCTAGCGGGAATCGCCGTGAGCAGTTCTTC.